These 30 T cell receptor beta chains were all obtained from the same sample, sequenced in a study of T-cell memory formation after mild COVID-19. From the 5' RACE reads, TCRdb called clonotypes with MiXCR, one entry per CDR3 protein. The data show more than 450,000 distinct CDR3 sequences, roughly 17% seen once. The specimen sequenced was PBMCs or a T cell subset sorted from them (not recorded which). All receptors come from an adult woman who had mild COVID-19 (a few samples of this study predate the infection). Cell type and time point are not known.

DNA for the CDR3: TGTGCCTGGAGTGTAGGTAGCGGGGGGGGCAATGAGCAGTTCTTC. Translated, it gives CAWSVGSGGGNEQFF. V and J are TRBV30 and TRBJ2-1; 11 bases align to TRBD2. The CDR3 runs to 15 residues. J was trimmed by 6 bases and V by 0 bases; bases with no gene match: 4. Germline V gene sequence: CDR1 GTSNPN, CDR2 SVGIG (reference sequence).

The CDR3 is CASTTASGVSYNEQFF. In nucleotides, the CDR3 is TGTGCCAGCACCACGGCTAGCGGGGTCTCCTACAATGAGCAGTTCTTC. The chain uses TRBV12-3 or TRBV12-4 and TRBJ2-1; 9 bases agree with TRBD2. CDR3 length: 16 residues. J was trimmed by 0 bases and V by 7 bases; bases with no gene match: 7.

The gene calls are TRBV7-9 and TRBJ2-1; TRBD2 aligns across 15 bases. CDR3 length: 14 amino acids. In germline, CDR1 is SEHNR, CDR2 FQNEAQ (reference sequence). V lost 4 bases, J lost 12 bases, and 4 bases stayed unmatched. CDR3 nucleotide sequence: TGTGCCAGCAGCTCGGGACTAGCGGGAGGCTGGCAGTTCTTC. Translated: CASSSGLAGGWQFF.

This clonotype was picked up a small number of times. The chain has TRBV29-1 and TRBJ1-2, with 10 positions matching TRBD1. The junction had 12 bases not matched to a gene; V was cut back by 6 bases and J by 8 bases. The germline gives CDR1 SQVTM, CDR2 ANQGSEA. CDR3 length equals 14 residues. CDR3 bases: TGCAGCGTGGCGTTCGGGGGACAGGGGAACGGCTACACCTTC. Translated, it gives CSVAFGGQGNGYTF.

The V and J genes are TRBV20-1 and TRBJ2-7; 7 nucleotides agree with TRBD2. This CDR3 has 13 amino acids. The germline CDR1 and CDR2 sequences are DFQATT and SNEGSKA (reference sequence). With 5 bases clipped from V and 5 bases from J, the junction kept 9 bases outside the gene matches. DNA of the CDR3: TGCAGTGCTCGGGGCGGGAGTATCAACGAGCAGTACTTC. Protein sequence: CSARGGSINEQYF.

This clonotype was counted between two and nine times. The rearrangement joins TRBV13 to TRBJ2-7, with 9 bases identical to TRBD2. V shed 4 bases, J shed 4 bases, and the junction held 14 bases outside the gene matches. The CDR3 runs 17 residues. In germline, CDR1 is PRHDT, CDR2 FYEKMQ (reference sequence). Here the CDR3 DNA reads TGTGCCAGCAGCTCGCGCAGTACTAGCGGGTGGTTATACGAGCAGTACTTC. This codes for CASSSRSTSGWLYEQYF.

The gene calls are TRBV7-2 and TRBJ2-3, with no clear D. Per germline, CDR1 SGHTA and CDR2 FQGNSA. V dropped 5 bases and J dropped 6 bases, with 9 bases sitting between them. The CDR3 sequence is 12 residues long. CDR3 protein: CASSTTADTQYF. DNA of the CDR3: TGTGCCAGCAGCACCACCGCGGATACGCAGTATTTT.

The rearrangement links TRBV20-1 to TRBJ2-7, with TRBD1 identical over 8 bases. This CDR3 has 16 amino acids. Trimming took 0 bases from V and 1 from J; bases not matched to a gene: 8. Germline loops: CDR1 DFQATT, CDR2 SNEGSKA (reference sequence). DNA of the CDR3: TGCAGTGCTAGAGACCCGTCCAGGGGGCGATCCTACGAGCAGTACTTC. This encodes CSARDPSRGRSYEQYF.

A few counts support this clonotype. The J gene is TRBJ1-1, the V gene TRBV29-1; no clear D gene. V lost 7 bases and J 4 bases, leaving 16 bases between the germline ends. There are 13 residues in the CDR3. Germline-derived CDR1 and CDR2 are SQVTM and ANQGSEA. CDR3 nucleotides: TGCAGCGCATACCGGGATAAGGGCACTGAAGCTTTCTTT. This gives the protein CSAYRDKGTEAFF.

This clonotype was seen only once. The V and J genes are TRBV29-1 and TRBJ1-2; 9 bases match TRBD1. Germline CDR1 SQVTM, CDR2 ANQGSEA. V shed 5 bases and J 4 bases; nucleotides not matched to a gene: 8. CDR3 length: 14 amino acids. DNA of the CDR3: TGCAGCGTTTCCCCAACAGGGGGCGGCTATGGCTACACCTTC. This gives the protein CSVSPTGGGYGYTF.

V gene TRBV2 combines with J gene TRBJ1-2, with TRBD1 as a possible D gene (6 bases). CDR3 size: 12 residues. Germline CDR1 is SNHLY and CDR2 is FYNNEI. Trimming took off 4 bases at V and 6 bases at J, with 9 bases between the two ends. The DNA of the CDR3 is TGTGCCAGCAGTGTAGGGGGTCATGGCTACACCTTC. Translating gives CASSVGGHGYTF.

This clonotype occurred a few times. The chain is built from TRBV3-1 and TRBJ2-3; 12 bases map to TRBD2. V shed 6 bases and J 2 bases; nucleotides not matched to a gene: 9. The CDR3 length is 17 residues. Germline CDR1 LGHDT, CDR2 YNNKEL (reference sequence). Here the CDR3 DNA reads TGTGCCAGCAGTATGGGGGCTAGCGGGAGGGTCACAGATACGCAGTATTTT. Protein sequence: CASSMGASGRVTDTQYF.

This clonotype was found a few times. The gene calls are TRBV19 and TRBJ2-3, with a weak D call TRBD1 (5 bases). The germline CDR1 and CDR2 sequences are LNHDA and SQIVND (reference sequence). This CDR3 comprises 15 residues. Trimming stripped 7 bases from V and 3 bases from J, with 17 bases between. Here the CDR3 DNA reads TGTGCCAGTACCCTGCTCTCGGCAGGGACAGATACGCAGTATTTT. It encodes CASTLLSAGTDTQYF. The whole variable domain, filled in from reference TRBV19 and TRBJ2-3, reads DGGITQSPKYLFRKEGQNVTLSCEQNLNHDAMYWYRQDPGQGLRLIYYSQIVNDFQKGDIAEGYSVSREKKESFPLTVTSAQKNPTAFYLCASTLLSAGTDTQYFGPGTRLTVL.

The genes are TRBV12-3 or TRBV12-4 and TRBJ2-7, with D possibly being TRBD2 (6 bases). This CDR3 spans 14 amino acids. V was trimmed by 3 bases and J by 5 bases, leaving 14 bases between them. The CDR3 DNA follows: TGTGCCAGCAGTTTTGTCCAGACGGGAGACGAGCAGTACTTC. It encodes CASSFVQTGDEQYF.

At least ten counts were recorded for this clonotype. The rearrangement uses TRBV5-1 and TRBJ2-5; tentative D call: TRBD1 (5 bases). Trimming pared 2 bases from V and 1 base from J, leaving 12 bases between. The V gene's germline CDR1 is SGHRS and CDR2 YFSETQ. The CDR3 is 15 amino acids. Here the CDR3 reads CASSFTRAGQETQYF. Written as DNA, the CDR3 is TGCGCCAGCAGCTTTACCAGGGCCGGCCAAGAGACCCAGTACTTC.

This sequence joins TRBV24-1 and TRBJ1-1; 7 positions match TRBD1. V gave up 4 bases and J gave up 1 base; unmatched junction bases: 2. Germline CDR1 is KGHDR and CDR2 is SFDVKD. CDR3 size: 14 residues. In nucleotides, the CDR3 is TGTGCCACCAGTGAGGGACAGAGGAACACTGAAGCTTTCTTT. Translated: CATSEGQRNTEAFF.

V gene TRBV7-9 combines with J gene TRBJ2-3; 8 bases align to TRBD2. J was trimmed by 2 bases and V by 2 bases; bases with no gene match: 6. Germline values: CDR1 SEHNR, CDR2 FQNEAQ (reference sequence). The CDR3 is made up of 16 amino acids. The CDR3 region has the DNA TGTGCCAGCAGCTTATTAGCGGGGCTATCCACAGATACGCAGTATTTT. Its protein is CASSLLAGLSTDTQYF.

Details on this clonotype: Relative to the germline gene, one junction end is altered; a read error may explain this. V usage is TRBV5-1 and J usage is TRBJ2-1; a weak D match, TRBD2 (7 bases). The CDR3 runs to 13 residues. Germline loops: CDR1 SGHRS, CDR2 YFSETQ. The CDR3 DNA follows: TGCGCCAGCAGCTTGTCCGGGGAGGGAGGGGGATACTTC. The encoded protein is CASSLSGEGGGYF.

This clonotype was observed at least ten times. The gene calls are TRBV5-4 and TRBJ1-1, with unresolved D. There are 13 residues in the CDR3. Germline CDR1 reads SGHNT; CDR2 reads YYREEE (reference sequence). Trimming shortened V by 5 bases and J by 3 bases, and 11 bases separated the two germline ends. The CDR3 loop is CASSPTSYTEAFF. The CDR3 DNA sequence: TGTGCCAGCAGTCCGACCAGTTACACTGAAGCTTTCTTT.

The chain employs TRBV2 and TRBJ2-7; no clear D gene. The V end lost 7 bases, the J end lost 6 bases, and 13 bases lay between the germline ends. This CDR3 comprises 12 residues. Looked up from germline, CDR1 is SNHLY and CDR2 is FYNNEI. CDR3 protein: CASKKGPSEQYF. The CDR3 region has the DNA TGTGCCAGCAAAAAGGGCCCCAGCGAGCAGTACTTC.

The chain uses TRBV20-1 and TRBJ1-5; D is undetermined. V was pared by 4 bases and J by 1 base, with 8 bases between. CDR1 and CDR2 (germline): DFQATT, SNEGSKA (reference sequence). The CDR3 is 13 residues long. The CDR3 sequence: CSATSRSNQPQHF. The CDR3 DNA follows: TGCAGTGCTACCTCCCGGAGCAATCAGCCCCAGCATTTT.

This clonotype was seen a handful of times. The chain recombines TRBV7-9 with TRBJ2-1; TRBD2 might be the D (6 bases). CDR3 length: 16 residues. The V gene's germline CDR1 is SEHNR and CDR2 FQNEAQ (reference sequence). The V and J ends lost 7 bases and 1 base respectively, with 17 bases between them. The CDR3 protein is CASKRSVAVSYNEQFF. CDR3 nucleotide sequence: TGTGCCAGCAAGAGGTCCGTAGCGGTTTCCTACAATGAGCAGTTCTTC.

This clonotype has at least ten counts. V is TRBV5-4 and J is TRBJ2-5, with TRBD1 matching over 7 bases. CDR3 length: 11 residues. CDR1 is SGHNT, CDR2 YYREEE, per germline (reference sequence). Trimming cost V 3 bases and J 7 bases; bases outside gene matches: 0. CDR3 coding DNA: TGTGCCAGCAGCTACAGGGGGACCCAGTACTTC. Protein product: CASSYRGTQYF. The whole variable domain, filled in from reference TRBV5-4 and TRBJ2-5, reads ETGVTQSPTHLIKTRGQQVTLRCSSQSGHNTVSWYQQALGQGPQFIFQYYREEENGRGNFPPRFSGLQFPNYSSELNVNALELDDSALYLCASSYRGTQYFGPGTRLLVL.

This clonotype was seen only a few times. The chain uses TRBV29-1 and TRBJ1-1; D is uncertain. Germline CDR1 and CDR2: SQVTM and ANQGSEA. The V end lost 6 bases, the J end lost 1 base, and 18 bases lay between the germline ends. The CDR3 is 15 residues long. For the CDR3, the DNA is TGCAGCGTCGTTCGCAAGGCGGGCCGGAACACTGAAGCTTTCTTT. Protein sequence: CSVVRKAGRNTEAFF. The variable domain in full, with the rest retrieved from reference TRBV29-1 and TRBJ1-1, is SAVISQKPSRDICQRGTSLTIQCQVDSQVTMMFWYRQQPGQSLTLIATANQGSEATYESGFVIDKFPISRPNLTFSTLTVSNMSPEDSSIYLCSVVRKAGRNTEAFFGQGTRLTVV.

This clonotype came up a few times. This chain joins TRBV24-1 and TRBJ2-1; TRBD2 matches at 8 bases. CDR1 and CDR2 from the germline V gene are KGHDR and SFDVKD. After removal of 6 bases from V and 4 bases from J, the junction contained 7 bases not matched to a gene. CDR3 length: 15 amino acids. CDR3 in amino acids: CATSLSGSPYNEQFF. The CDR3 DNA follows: TGTGCCACCAGTTTAAGCGGGAGTCCTTACAATGAGCAGTTCTTC.

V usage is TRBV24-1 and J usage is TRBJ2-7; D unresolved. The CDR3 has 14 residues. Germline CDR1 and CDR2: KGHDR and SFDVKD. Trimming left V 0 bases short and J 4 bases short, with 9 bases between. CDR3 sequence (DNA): TGTGCCACCAGTGATTTGAGCCAACCGTACGAGCAGTACTTC. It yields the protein CATSDLSQPYEQYF.

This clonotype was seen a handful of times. The CDR3, as DNA: TGTGCCACCAGTGATTTGCCCACCAGGGGCTCCGGGAGGTCTGAGCAGTTCTTC. It encodes CATSDLPTRGSGRSEQFF. This chain joins TRBV24-1 and TRBJ2-1, with D perhaps TRBD2 (7 bases). The V end was cut by 0 bases, the J end by 9 bases, with 23 bases between. The CDR3 extends over 18 amino acids. CDR1 is KGHDR, CDR2 SFDVKD, per germline.

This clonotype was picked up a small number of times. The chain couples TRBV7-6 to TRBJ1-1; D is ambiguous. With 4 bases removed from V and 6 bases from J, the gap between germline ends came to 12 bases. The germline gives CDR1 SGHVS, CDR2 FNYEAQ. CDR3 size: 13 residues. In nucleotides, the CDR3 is TGTGCCAGCAGCTCCCGGACCGTGTCTGAAGCTTTCTTT. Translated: CASSSRTVSEAFF.

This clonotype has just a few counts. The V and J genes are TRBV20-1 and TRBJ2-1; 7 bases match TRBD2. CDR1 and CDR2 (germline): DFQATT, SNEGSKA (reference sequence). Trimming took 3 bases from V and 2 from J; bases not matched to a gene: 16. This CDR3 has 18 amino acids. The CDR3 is CSARGGLAGGSPYNEQFF. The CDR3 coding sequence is TGCAGTGCTAGGGGAGGGCTTGCAGGAGGGAGCCCCTACAATGAGCAGTTCTTC.

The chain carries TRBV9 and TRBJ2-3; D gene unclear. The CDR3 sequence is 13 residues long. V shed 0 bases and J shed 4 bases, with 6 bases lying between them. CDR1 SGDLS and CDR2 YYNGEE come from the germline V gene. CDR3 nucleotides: TGTGCCAGCAGCGTAGATGTAGCAGATACGCAGTATTTT. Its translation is CASSVDVADTQYF. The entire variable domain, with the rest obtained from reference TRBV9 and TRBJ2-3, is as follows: DSGVTQTPKHLITATGQRVTLRCSPRSGDLSVYWYQQSLDQGLQFLIQYYNGEERAKGNILERFSAQQFPDLHSELNLSSLELGDSALYFCASSVDVADTQYFGPGTRLTVL.